The rows below give T cell receptor beta chains drawn from one sample of a study of shared clonotypes between healthy human individuals. Libraries were prepared by immunoSEQ multiplex PCR; TCRdb keeps only in-frame clonotypes and omits some of them. The table shows under 850,000 clones, with about two thirds occurring only once. The sequenced sample consisted of memory CD4+ T cells sorted from blood. All receptors derive from a woman in her thirties in good health. Both conserved end residues are part of each CDR3. Clone sizes are given selectively: once, few, many, or a class where the clone is expanded.

CDR3 | V | size | J
CASRGLNSYEQYF | TRBV7-9 | - | TRBJ2-7
CASRDRFNNSPLHF | TRBV2 | - | TRBJ1-6
CASSPIGRSYEQYF | TRBV18 | - | TRBJ2-7
CASSQSGQGSWQFF | TRBV7-3 | once | TRBJ2-1
CASSLKGVVDGYTF | TRBV27 | - | TRBJ1-2
CAGRGGRPGAEQYF | TRBV21-1 | - | TRBJ2-7
CASTTVTRELFF | TRBV6-1 | - | TRBJ2-2
CASSPDLAAYEQYF | TRBV18 | - | TRBJ2-7
CASQGEADTQYF | TRBV18 | - | TRBJ2-3
CASSQGTWEASYEQYF | TRBV14 | - | TRBJ2-7
CASSYGDSTDTQYF | TRBV6-5 | - | TRBJ2-3
CASSQDLFGLNIQYF | TRBV4-2 | once | TRBJ2-4
CASSLVSGRALYEQYF | TRBV5-1 | - | -
CASSSSEGISGELFF | TRBV5-1 | - | TRBJ2-2
CASSALWAPGAGANVLTF | TRBV5-1 | - | TRBJ2-6
CASSLRPTGNTIYF | TRBV5-6 | - | TRBJ1-3
CASSIMGEKLFF | TRBV19 | - | TRBJ1-4
CASSLDPLRQETQYF | TRBV7-2 | - | TRBJ2-5
CASSESVAGGTGELFF | TRBV10-1 | - | TRBJ2-2
CATKKTSGSQDTQYF | TRBV4-2 | - | TRBJ2-3
CASRRTEEKLFF | TRBV2 | - | TRBJ1-4
CASSLGRNSYEQYF | TRBV7-3 | - | TRBJ2-7
CASSGWAGNNEQFF | TRBV6-1 | - | TRBJ2-1
CASRSPGQGNYGYTF | TRBV5-4 | - | TRBJ1-2
CASSEHPHLSGANVLTF | TRBV5-8 | - | TRBJ2-6
CASRDGSYQETQYF | TRBV2 | - | TRBJ2-5
CASRLRGTAEQYF | TRBV5-8 | - | TRBJ2-7
CASSTQWGNQPQHF | TRBV19 | - | TRBJ1-5
CASSSRTSGSDEQYF | TRBV28 | few | TRBJ2-7
CASSFRGLRGNQPQHF | TRBV28 | - | TRBJ1-5
CASSLTTVYGYTF | TRBV7-2 | - | TRBJ1-2
CASSLPANTGELFF | TRBV5-1 | - | TRBJ2-2
CASEKPGPQHF | TRBV6-1 | once | TRBJ1-5
CASSVGPGHTGELFF | TRBV9 | - | TRBJ2-2
CASRVRVGQNSGANVLTF | TRBV12-2 | - | TRBJ2-6
CASSKLGRSSGANVLTF | TRBV21-1 | once | TRBJ2-6
CASRTTWSYEQYF | TRBV27 | - | TRBJ2-7
CASSEEGGNYNEQFF | TRBV2 | - | TRBJ2-1
CSVDVMSSGGLAVYNEQFF | TRBV29-1 | - | TRBJ2-1
CASSYVTAGELFF | TRBV6-6 | once | TRBJ2-2
CASMQGARGEQYF | TRBV28 | once | TRBJ2-7
CASSSSAGAYTDEQFF | TRBV5-1 | few | TRBJ2-1
CASVPGTSGSYEQYF | TRBV28 | - | TRBJ2-7
CASSQSGQRLYGYTF | TRBV4-2 | many | TRBJ1-2
CASSLTGTSGYEQYF | TRBV7-3 | - | TRBJ2-7
CASSPGLASPYEQYF | TRBV4-1 | - | TRBJ2-7
CASSRSSGRAGDEQYF | TRBV21-1 | - | TRBJ2-7
CASSLSRAYEQYF | TRBV5-1 | - | TRBJ2-7
CASRGLAGYEQYF | TRBV7-9 | - | TRBJ2-7
CASSMSDIFTVQPQHF | TRBV19 | - | TRBJ1-5
CASSFGRNEQFF | TRBV11-2 | - | TRBJ2-1
CASSPGADYGYTF | TRBV2 | few | TRBJ1-2
CASSLKGGWPDTQYF | TRBV5-1 | - | TRBJ2-3
CAISDWQGDEQYF | TRBV10-3 | - | TRBJ2-7